This passage covers 14 T cell receptor beta chains from one sample sequenced in a study of T cells in Graves' hyperthyroidism and ophthalmopathy. Template material for amplifying TCR beta CDR3 regions consisted of RNA transcripts. RT-PCR in the first round (using the HTBI primer set) targeted the TCR CDR3. TCRdb fed the multiplex PCR reads into MiXCR, producing one record per CDR3 protein. The data show around 280,000 distinct CDR3 sequences, less than 15% seen once. Sample: blood. All receptors derive from a woman in her thirties with Graves' hyperthyroidism that later progressed to Graves' ophthalmopathy.

V is TRBV6-1 and J is TRBJ1-3; D gene uncertain. Per germline, CDR1 MNHNS and CDR2 SASEGT. V was shortened by 5 bases and J by 0 bases, with 8 bases between the two germline ends. The CDR3 runs to 14 residues. CDR3 region: CASSSLSSGNTIYF. CDR3 coding DNA: TGTGCCAGCAGTTCGCTTAGCTCTGGAAACACCATATATTTT.

This clonotype was counted many times. The chain recombines TRBV7-6 with TRBJ2-1, with 9 positions matching TRBD2. Germline assignment: CDR1 SGHVS and CDR2 FNYEAQ. The CDR3 has 19 residues. V trimming: 5 bases; J trimming: 0 bases; junction bases outside the gene matches: 14. As DNA, the CDR3 is TGTGCCAGCAGCCCCCCGGGGCTAGCGGGGTTTAGCTCCTACAATGAGCAGTTCTTC. Encoded protein: CASSPPGLAGFSSYNEQFF.

This rearrangement joins TRBV19 to TRBJ2-1; D might be TRBD2 (5 bases). The CDR3 is 11 amino acids. Per germline, CDR1 LNHDA and CDR2 SQIVND (reference sequence). This CDR3 reads CATTHYNEQFF. CDR3 DNA sequence: TGTGCGACTACCCACTACAATGAGCAGTTCTTC.

This clonotype was observed many times. The genes are TRBV20-1 and TRBJ2-1; weak D call: TRBD2 (6 bases). Trimming stripped 1 base from V and 8 bases from J, with 21 bases between. Germline V lookup: CDR1 DFQATT, CDR2 SNEGSKA (reference sequence). CDR3 length: 16 amino acids. DNA of the CDR3: TGCAGTGCTAGAGGGATAGCGGCCTATGCTGGAGATGAGCAGTTCTTC. It codes for CSARGIAAYAGDEQFF.

Ten or more counts support this clonotype. The chain uses TRBV11-3 and TRBJ2-3; D may be TRBD1 (7 bases). The length of the CDR3 is 14 residues. Germline-derived CDR1 and CDR2 are SGHNT and YENEEA. The V and J ends lost 5 bases and 5 bases respectively, with 14 bases between them. The CDR3 DNA sequence: TGTGCCAGCAGCGCGGGACAGCCGATAGATACGCAGTATTTT. It specifies CASSAGQPIDTQYF.

This clonotype has only a few counts. This chain links TRBV4-3 with TRBJ2-2, with TRBD1 matching over 11 bases. Germline values: CDR1 LGHNA, CDR2 YSLEER. Trimming cost V 3 bases and J 4 bases; bases outside gene matches: 1. This CDR3 contains 15 residues. The CDR3 coding sequence is TGCGCCAGCAGCCAGGACAGGGGGCTCACCGGGGAGCTGTTTTTT. Residues: CASSQDRGLTGELFF.

The table lists this clonotype with many counts. The junction differs from germline at one of its ends, possibly a read error. The chain recombines TRBV7-9 with TRBJ2-7; tentative D call: TRBD1 (6 bases). The CDR3 spans 15 residues. Looked up from germline, CDR1 is SEHNR and CDR2 is FQNEAQ (reference sequence). CDR3 in amino acids: CASSQTGMTSSEQYF. DNA of the CDR3: TGTGCCAGCAGCCAGACAGGAATGACCTCCTCCGAGCAGTACTTC.

The rearrangement links TRBV20-1 to TRBJ2-7; perhaps TRBD1 as D (5 bases). V dropped 1 base and J dropped 0 bases, with 7 bases sitting between them. The CDR3 runs to 13 residues. Germline CDR1 DFQATT, CDR2 SNEGSKA (reference sequence). The CDR3 loop reads CSARARASYEQYF. In nucleotides, the CDR3 is TGCAGTGCTAGAGCCAGGGCCTCCTACGAGCAGTACTTC.

This clonotype has more than one count but fewer than ten. V is TRBV6-2 or TRBV6-3 and J is TRBJ2-3, with TRBD2 matching 9 bases. The trim removed 4 bases at V and 2 bases at J, leaving 7 bases unmatched. Germline values: CDR1 MNHEY, CDR2 SVGEGT. The CDR3 loop spans 16 amino acids. The CDR3 coding sequence is TGTGCCAGCAGTTGGCCGACTAGCGGAATCACAGATACGCAGTATTTT. Its translation is CASSWPTSGITDTQYF.

The chain joins TRBV19 to TRBJ1-4, with a weak D call TRBD1 (6 bases). CDR1 and CDR2 from the germline V gene are LNHDA and SQIVND (reference sequence). The V and J ends lost 5 bases and 8 bases respectively, with 12 bases between them. This CDR3 comprises 13 residues. Here the CDR3 reads CASSVGGEEKLFF. The CDR3, as DNA: TGTGCCAGTAGTGTTGGGGGCGAAGAAAAACTGTTTTTT.

This clonotype was seen only a few times. The junction departs from germline at one end; a sequencing error may be responsible. The chain recombines TRBV19 with TRBJ2-6, with D maybe TRBD1 (5 bases). CDR3 length equals 15 residues. Germline V lookup: CDR1 LNHDA, CDR2 SQIVND (reference sequence). As DNA, the CDR3 is TGTGCCAGTAGTATTGTCGGCTCTGGGGCCAACGCCCTGACTTTC. This codes for CASSIVGSGANALTF.

This clonotype appeared many times. This chain connects TRBV7-9 to TRBJ2-5; D not certain. CDR3 length: 12 amino acids. The V gene's germline CDR1 is SEHNR and CDR2 FQNEAQ (reference sequence). V lost 2 bases, J lost 3 bases, and 4 bases lay in between. CDR3 DNA: TGTGCCAGCAGCTTAACGAAAGAGACCCAGTACTTC. Encoded protein: CASSLTKETQYF.

This clonotype was observed many times. The J gene is TRBJ2-1, the V gene TRBV7-9; 7 bases are a match to TRBD2. CDR1 and CDR2 from the germline V gene are SEHNR and FQNEAQ (reference sequence). Unmatched junction bases numbered 14, after V lost 5 bases and J lost 7 bases. The CDR3 spans 16 residues. This CDR3 reads CASSKGAGELWNEQFF. The CDR3 DNA follows: TGTGCCAGCAGCAAAGGTGCGGGAGAACTTTGGAATGAGCAGTTCTTC.

There are many counts of this clonotype. The gene calls are TRBV5-1 and TRBJ2-1, with TRBD2 matching over 10 bases. The CDR3 loop spans 13 amino acids. From germline, CDR1 is SGHRS and CDR2 YFSETQ. The trim removed 0 bases at V and 13 bases at J, leaving 4 bases unmatched. The CDR3 protein is CASSLGTSGPQFF. Here the CDR3 DNA reads TGCGCCAGCAGCTTGGGGACTAGCGGCCCCCAGTTCTTC.